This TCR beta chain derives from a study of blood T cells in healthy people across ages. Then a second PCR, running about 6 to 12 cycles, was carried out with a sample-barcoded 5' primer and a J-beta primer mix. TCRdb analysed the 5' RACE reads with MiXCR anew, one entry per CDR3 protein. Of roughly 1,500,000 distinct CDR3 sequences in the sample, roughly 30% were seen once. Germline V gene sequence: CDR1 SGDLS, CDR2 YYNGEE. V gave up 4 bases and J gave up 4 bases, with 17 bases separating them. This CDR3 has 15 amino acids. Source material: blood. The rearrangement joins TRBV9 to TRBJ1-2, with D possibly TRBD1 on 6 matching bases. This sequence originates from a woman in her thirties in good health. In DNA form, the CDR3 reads TGTGCCAGCAGCCTCGCGGGCGGGGGCAGCTATGGCTACACCTTC. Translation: CASSLAGGGSYGYTF.